Below are 13 T cell receptor beta chains sequenced from a single sample in a study of cytomegalovirus exposure and HLA in healthy donors. Vbeta (60) and Jbeta (13) primers were used in the PCR. The method was immunoSEQ multiplex PCR; TCRdb's version includes in-frame clones alone and lacks a portion of them. Of around 180,000 clones in the sample, approximately 79% were seen once. Sequencing input: PBMCs. All receptors come from a middle-aged woman in good health and CMV-seronegative.

The CDR3 reads CASSLALAGAYEQYF. The CDR3 DNA is TGTGCCAGCAGCTTAGCTCTAGCGGGAGCCTACGAGCAGTACTTC. This chain joins TRBV7-2 and TRBJ2-7; 10 bases align to TRBD2. The trim removed 0 bases at V and 2 bases at J, leaving 1 base unmatched. This CDR3 is 15 amino acids long. Per germline, CDR1 SGHTA and CDR2 FQGNSA.

This chain uses TRBV29-1 with TRBJ1-1, with D perhaps matching TRBD1 (6 bases). The CDR3 is made up of 13 amino acids. Trimming removed 4 bases at V and 2 bases at J, with 11 bases between. Germline values: CDR1 SQVTM, CDR2 ANQGSEA. The CDR3 DNA reads as TGCAGCGTTGGAGGGGGACCCAACACTGAAGCTTTCTTT. Its protein is CSVGGGPNTEAFF.

This chain connects TRBV28 to TRBJ2-7; D gene unclear. V lost 10 bases and J 7 bases, leaving 20 bases between the germline ends. Germline lookup yields CDR1 MDHEN and CDR2 SYDVKM. CDR3 length: 13 amino acids. CDR3 protein: CAIYTKALGEQYF. The CDR3 nucleotides read TGTGCCATCTACACGAAGGCCCTCGGGGAGCAGTACTTC.

The table lists this clone with a count of one. The gene calls are TRBV5-1 and TRBJ2-3; TRBD2 matches 11 bases. Germline CDR1 SGHRS, CDR2 YFSETQ. The CDR3 has 16 amino acids. Trimming removed 7 bases from V and 0 bases from J; junction bases left unmatched: 7. CDR3 sequence: CASGLAGMTSTDTQYF. The CDR3, as DNA: TGCGCCAGCGGACTAGCGGGCATGACTAGCACAGATACGCAGTATTTT.

This clone showed up just a few times. The rearrangement links TRBV9 to TRBJ2-2; TRBD1 is a possible D gene (7 bases). Germline V gives CDR1 SGDLS, CDR2 YYNGEE. The CDR3 spans 15 residues. Trimming took off 1 base at V and 7 bases at J, with 14 bases between the two ends. The CDR3 DNA sequence: TGTGCCAGCAGCGTATTGGAGGGGGCTAACGGGGAGCTGTTTTTT. Encoded protein: CASSVLEGANGELFF.

This clone was detected only once. The chain recombines TRBV15 with TRBJ1-1; D uncertain. CDR1 is LNHNV, CDR2 YYDKDF, per germline (reference sequence). The ends were cut back, 8 bases at V and 4 bases at J, with 11 bases in the middle. The CDR3 sequence is 12 residues long. The CDR3 protein is CATEELGTEAFF. The CDR3 DNA sequence: TGTGCCACCGAGGAATTAGGCACTGAAGCTTTCTTT.

This clone was observed a few times. The chain uses TRBV19 and TRBJ1-2; tentatively, D is TRBD1 (5 bases). Between the trimmed V and J ends, which lost 0 bases and 2 bases, there was a span of 7 bases. Germline V gives CDR1 LNHDA, CDR2 SQIVND (reference sequence). The CDR3 contains 14 residues. CDR3 loop: CASSIDSGNYGYTF. CDR3 in DNA: TGTGCCAGTAGTATAGATTCAGGGAACTATGGCTACACCTTC.

This chain joins TRBV2 and TRBJ1-2, with D possibly matching TRBD1 (6 bases). The CDR3 spans 14 residues. Trimming pared 7 bases from V and 8 bases from J, leaving 20 bases between. Germline lookup yields CDR1 SNHLY and CDR2 FYNNEI. The CDR3 DNA follows: TGTGCCAGCACCCGTACCCGGGACAAGTTCGGCTACACCTTC. This sequence encodes CASTRTRDKFGYTF.

The chain is built from TRBV13 and TRBJ2-5; D may be TRBD2 (5 bases). TRBJ2-7 explains the end of the DNA better; the J call may be wrong. Germline values: CDR1 PRHDT, CDR2 FYEKMQ (reference sequence). There are 14 residues in the CDR3. The CDR3 DNA is TGTGCCAGCAGCTTATCGGGAATTGCCTACGAGCAGTACTTC. Translated: CASSLSGIAYEQYF.

V and J are TRBV7-8 and TRBJ2-7, with TRBD2 matching 10 bases. This CDR3 has 13 amino acids. CDR1 and CDR2 from the germline V gene are SGHVS and FQNEAQ. Trimming removed 3 bases from V and 6 bases from J; junction bases left unmatched: 2. The CDR3 loop is CASSLVAGGEQYF. CDR3 bases: TGTGCCAGCAGCTTGGTAGCGGGAGGCGAGCAGTACTTC.

V gene TRBV5-1 combines with J gene TRBJ1-1, with D uncertain. Trimming took off 4 bases at V and 1 base at J, with 8 bases between the two ends. The germline V gene encodes CDR1 SGHRS and CDR2 YFSETQ. This CDR3 region has 13 residues. CDR3 sequence: CASSRPGNTEAFF. The CDR3 coding sequence is TGCGCCAGCAGCCGTCCGGGGAACACTGAAGCTTTCTTT. Filled out from reference TRBV5-1 and TRBJ1-1, the complete variable domain reads KAGVTQTPRYLIKTRGQQVTLSCSPISGHRSVSWYQQTPGQGLQFLFEYFSETQRNKGNFPGRFSGRQFSNSRSEMNVSTLELGDSALYLCASSRPGNTEAFFGQGTRLTVV.

The chain uses TRBV5-1 and TRBJ1-4; 8 bases match TRBD1. Germline CDR1 SGHRS, CDR2 YFSETQ. V gave up 4 bases and J gave up 6 bases; unmatched junction bases: 5. The CDR3 contains 14 residues. CDR3 in DNA: TGCGCCAGCAGCCTCTCGACAGGGGATGAAAAACTGTTTTTT. The encoded protein is CASSLSTGDEKLFF.

This chain links TRBV28 with TRBJ1-4; unclear D gene. V gave up 3 bases and J gave up 7 bases, with 18 bases separating them. This CDR3 has 16 residues. Germline V gene sequence: CDR1 MDHEN, CDR2 SYDVKM. CDR3 nucleotide sequence: TGTGCCAGCAGTTTGTATGGTTCCACAGCGGGTGAAAAACTGTTTTTT. Its translation: CASSLYGSTAGEKLFF.